This entry lists 9 T cell receptor beta chains sequenced from one sample in a study of CD8 T cells in Susac syndrome. With random hexamers, 0.5 to 1 ug RNA was reverse transcribed. TCRdb itself ran the immunoSEQ multiplex PCR reads through MiXCR, one entry per CDR3 protein. The sample has around 99,000 distinct CDR3 sequences, roughly 95% seen once. The specimen sequenced was CD4+ T cells from PBMCs. These receptors were taken from a human donor in good health.

The rearrangement joins TRBV9 to TRBJ1-2; possibly TRBD1 for D (5 bases). Germline V gene sequence: CDR1 SGDLS, CDR2 YYNGEE. The CDR3 loop spans 15 amino acids. Trimming pared 0 bases from V and 1 base from J, leaving 10 bases between. In nucleotides, the CDR3 is TGTGCCAGCAGCGTAGCTACAGGAATTAACTATGGCTACACCTTC. This codes for CASSVATGINYGYTF. The whole variable domain, filled in from reference TRBV9 and TRBJ1-2, reads DSGVTQTPKHLITATGQRVTLRCSPRSGDLSVYWYQQSLDQGLQFLIQYYNGEERAKGNILERFSAQQFPDLHSELNLSSLELGDSALYFCASSVATGINYGYTFGSGTRLTVV.

The chain combines TRBV7-8 with TRBJ2-2, with D uncertain. V was pared by 0 bases and J by 4 bases, with 12 bases between. Germline assignment: CDR1 SGHVS and CDR2 FQNEAQ. The CDR3 has 16 residues. The CDR3 sequence: CASSLAMAVVTGELFF. Here the CDR3 DNA reads TGTGCCAGCAGCTTAGCCATGGCAGTGGTCACCGGGGAGCTGTTTTTT.

The V call is TRBV20-1, the J call TRBJ1-2, with 7 bases aligning to TRBD1. This CDR3 spans 12 amino acids. The germline V gene has CDR1 DFQATT and CDR2 SNEGSKA (reference sequence). V gave up 1 base and J gave up 4 bases; unmatched junction bases: 0. The CDR3 DNA reads as TGCAGTGCTAGAGGGGACAGCTATGGCTACACCTTC. Protein sequence: CSARGDSYGYTF.

This clonotype was counted once. This chain links TRBV28 with TRBJ2-3; TRBD2 matches at 10 bases. The V segment lost 4 bases and the J segment 1 base; nucleotides outside the gene matches: 2. The germline CDR1 and CDR2 sequences are MDHEN and SYDVKM. This CDR3 has 15 residues. The chain's CDR3 is CASSSLAGGTDTQYF. Written as DNA, the CDR3 is TGTGCCAGCAGTTCCCTAGCGGGAGGCACAGATACGCAGTATTTT.

J is TRBJ2-7 and V is TRBV12-3 or TRBV12-4; 12 bases are shared with TRBD2. CDR3 length equals 15 residues. The V gene end was trimmed by 5 bases and the J gene end by 4 bases; junction bases not matched to a gene: 6. The CDR3 spells CASSVLAGGSYEQYF. CDR3 DNA sequence: TGTGCCAGCAGTGTACTAGCGGGAGGTAGTTACGAGCAGTACTTC.

V gene TRBV4-2 combines with J gene TRBJ1-3; 7 bases are a match to TRBD1. Germline V lookup: CDR1 LGHNA, CDR2 YNFKEQ. The CDR3 is 17 residues long. J was trimmed by 4 bases and V by 0 bases; bases with no gene match: 9. The CDR3 region is CASSQEGGGYVGNTIYF. DNA of the CDR3: TGTGCCAGCAGCCAAGAAGGAGGGGGCTATGTGGGAAACACCATATATTTT.

The chain recombines TRBV2 with TRBJ2-7; TRBD1 might be the D (7 bases). Looked up from germline, CDR1 is SNHLY and CDR2 is FYNNEI. This CDR3 comprises 15 residues. V was trimmed by 6 bases and J by 3 bases, leaving 18 bases between them. CDR3 nucleotide sequence: TGTGCCAGCAGAGGAGGGACAGCCCAATTCTACGAGCAGTACTTC. Protein product: CASRGGTAQFYEQYF.

The chain has TRBV28 and TRBJ1-2; D gene uncertain. Trimming stripped 9 bases from V and 2 bases from J, with 13 bases between. Germline V gene lookup returns CDR1 MDHEN and CDR2 SYDVKM. The CDR3 loop spans 13 amino acids. DNA for the CDR3: TGTGCCAGTTTATTAGGACGCAACTATGGCTACACCTTC. Protein product: CASLLGRNYGYTF.

This clonotype was observed once. The chain joins TRBV3-1 to TRBJ1-2; 7 bases map to TRBD1. The V segment lost 0 bases and the J segment 4 bases; nucleotides outside the gene matches: 5. The CDR3 is made up of 15 amino acids. Per the germline V gene, CDR1 is LGHDT and CDR2 is YNNKEL (reference sequence). In nucleotides, the CDR3 is TGTGCCAGCAGCCAAGAGCGGACAGGCACCTATGGCTACACCTTC. Translation: CASSQERTGTYGYTF.